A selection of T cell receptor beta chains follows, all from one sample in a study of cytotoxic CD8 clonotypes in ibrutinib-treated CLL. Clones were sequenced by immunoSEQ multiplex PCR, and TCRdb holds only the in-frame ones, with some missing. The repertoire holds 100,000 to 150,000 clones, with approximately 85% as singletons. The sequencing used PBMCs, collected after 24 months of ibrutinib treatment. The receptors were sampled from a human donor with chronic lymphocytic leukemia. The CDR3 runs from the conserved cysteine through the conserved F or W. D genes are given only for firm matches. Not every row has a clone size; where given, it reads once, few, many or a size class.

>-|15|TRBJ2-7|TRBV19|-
CASSKVFGTSYEQYF
TGTGCCAGTAGTAAGGTCTTCGGGACCTCCTACGAGCAGTACTTC
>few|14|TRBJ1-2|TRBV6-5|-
CASSPAGTNYGYTF
TGTGCCAGCAGCCCCGCGGGTACCAACTATGGCTACACCTTC
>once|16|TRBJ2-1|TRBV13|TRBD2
CASSRLSGRGTGEQFF
TGTGCCAGCAGCCGACTGAGCGGGAGGGGGACAGGCGAGCAGTTCTTC
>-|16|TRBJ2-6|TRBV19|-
CASSISQGTGANVLTF
TGTGCCAGTAGTATATCACAGGGCACTGGGGCCAACGTCCTGACTTTC
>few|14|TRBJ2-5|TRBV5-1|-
CASRLSGDRETQYF
TGCGCCAGCAGGCTCTCCGGGGATCGAGAGACCCAGTACTTC
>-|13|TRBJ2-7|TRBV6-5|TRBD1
CASRLQGASEQYF
TGTGCCAGCAGACTACAGGGGGCAAGCGAGCAGTACTTC
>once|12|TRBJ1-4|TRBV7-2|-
CASSTLGEKLFF
TGTGCCAGCAGCACGCTGGGGGAAAAACTGTTTTTT
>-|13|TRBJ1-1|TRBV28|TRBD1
CASKDRGNTEAFF
TGTGCCAGCAAGGACAGGGGGAACACTGAAGCTTTCTTT
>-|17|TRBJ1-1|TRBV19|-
CASSINFGGSLNTEAFF
TGTGCCAGTAGTATTAATTTTGGTGGCAGTCTGAACACTGAAGCTTTCTTT
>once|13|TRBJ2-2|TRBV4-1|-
CASSQVDSGELFF
TGCGCCAGCAGCCAAGTGGACTCCGGGGAGCTGTTTTTT
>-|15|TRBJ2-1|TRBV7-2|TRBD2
CASSKRTSGSAEQFF
TGTGCCAGCAGCAAACGGACTAGCGGGAGTGCTGAGCAGTTCTTC
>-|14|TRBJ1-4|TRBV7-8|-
CASTVVATNEKLFF
TGTGCCAGCACCGTAGTGGCAACTAATGAAAAACTGTTTTTT
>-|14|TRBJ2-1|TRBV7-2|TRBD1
CASSSRTGYNEQFF
TGTGCCAGCAGCTCCCGGACAGGGTACAATGAGCAGTTCTTC
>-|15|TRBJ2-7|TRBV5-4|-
CASSLGGVRRYEQYF
TGTGCCAGCAGCTTGGGGGGGGTCAGACGATACGAGCAGTACTTC
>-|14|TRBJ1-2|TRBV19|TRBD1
CASSTDRGTYGYTF
TGTGCCAGTAGTACGGACAGGGGAACCTATGGCTACACCTTC
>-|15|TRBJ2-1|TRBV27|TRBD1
CASSIWGQGRNEQFF
TGTGCCAGCAGCATTTGGGGACAGGGTCGGAATGAGCAGTTCTTC
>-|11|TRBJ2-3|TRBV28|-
CAITTADTQYF
TGTGCCATCACGACAGCAGATACGCAGTATTTT
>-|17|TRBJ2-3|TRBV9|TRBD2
CASSSGLAGARTDTQYF
TGTGCCAGCAGCTCCGGACTAGCGGGGGCCCGCACAGATACGCAGTATTTT
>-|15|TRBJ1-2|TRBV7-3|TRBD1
CASSSGQGAGYGYTF
TGTGCCAGCAGCTCTGGACAGGGGGCGGGCTATGGCTACACCTTC
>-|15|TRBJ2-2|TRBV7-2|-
CASSLVTGLTGELFF
TGTGCCAGCAGCTTAGTAACAGGGCTAACCGGGGAGCTGTTTTTT
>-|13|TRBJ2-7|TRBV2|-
CASFRDNSYEQYF
TGTGCCAGCTTCCGGGACAACTCCTACGAGCAGTACTTC
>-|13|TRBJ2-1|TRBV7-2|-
CASSLGQFNEQFF
TGTGCCAGCAGCTTAGGGCAGTTCAATGAGCAGTTCTTC
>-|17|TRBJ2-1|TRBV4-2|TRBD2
CASSQGSTASGDNEQFF
TGTGCCAGCAGCCAAGGAAGTACGGCTAGCGGGGACAATGAGCAGTTCTTC
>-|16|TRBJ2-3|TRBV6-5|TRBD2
CASSSIAGEGTDTQYF
TGTGCCAGCAGTTCAATAGCGGGAGAGGGTACGGATACGCAGTATTTT
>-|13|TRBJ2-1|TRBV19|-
CASSIGNYNEQFF
TGTGCCAGTAGTATAGGTAACTACAATGAGCAGTTCTTC
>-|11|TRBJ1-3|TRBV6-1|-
CASTRGGTIYF
TGTGCCAGCACGAGGGGGGGCACCATATATTTT
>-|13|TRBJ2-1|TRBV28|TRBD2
CASGTSGGARLFF
TGTGCCAGCGGGACTAGCGGGGGGGCCAGGTTGTTCTTC
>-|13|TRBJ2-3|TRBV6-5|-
CASREDSTDTQYF
TGTGCCAGCAGGGAAGATAGCACAGATACGCAGTATTTT